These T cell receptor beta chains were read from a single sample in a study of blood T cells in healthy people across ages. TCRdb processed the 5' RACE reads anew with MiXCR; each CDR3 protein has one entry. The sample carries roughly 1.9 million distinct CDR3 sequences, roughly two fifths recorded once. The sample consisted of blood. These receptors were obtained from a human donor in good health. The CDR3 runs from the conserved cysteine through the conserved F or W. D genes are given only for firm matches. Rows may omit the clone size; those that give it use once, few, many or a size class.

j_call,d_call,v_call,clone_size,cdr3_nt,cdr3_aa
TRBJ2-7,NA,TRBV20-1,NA,TGCAGTGCTAGTGCAGGGGAAGACTACGAGCAGTACTTC,CSASAGEDYEQYF
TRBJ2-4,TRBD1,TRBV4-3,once,TGCGCCAGCAGCCAAGATCTCTACGGACAGGCCCAAAGGGAGCAGTACTTC,CASSQDLYGQAQREQYF
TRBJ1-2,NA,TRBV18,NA,TGTGCCAGCTCACCAGGACGGGCATCGTCGGGCGGCTACACCTTC,CASSPGRASSGGYTF
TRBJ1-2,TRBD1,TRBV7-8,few,TGTGCCAGCAGCTTACCCCGGACAGGGCTAGCTAACTATGGCTACACCTTC,CASSLPRTGLANYGYTF
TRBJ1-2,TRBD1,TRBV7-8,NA,TGTGCCAGCAGCTTATATACCGATACAGGGGGCTCTAACTATGGCTACACCTTC,CASSLYTDTGGSNYGYTF
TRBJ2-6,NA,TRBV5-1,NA,TGCGCCAGCAGCACTCAGACAGGAGGCAACGTCCTGACTTTC,CASSTQTGGNVLTF
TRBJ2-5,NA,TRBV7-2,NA,TGTGCCAGCAGCTTAGTTAGGGGGGAGGAGACCCAGTACTTC,CASSLVRGEETQYF
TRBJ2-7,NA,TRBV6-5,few,TGTGCCAGCAGTCCCGGAGGGAGACACGAGCAGTACTTC,CASSPGGRHEQYF
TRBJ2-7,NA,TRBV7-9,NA,TGTGCCAGCAGCCCCAAGTCTGACGAGCAGTACTTC,CASSPKSDEQYF
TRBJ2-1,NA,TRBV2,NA,TGTGCCAGCACCCTTGGGCAAAACTCCTACAATGAGCAGTTCTTC,CASTLGQNSYNEQFF
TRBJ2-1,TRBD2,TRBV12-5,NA,TGTGCTAGTGGTTTGGACCTGACTAGCCGCGATGAGCAGTTCTTC,CASGLDLTSRDEQFF
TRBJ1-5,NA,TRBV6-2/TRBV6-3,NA,TGTGCCAGCAGTTACGCGGGGGAAGAGAGCGGGCCCCAGCATTTT,CASSYAGEESGPQHF
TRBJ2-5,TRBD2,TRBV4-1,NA,TGCGCCAGCAGCCAAGGCTCGGGGGGACCCCGGACCCAGTACTTC,CASSQGSGGPRTQYF